The 17 T cell receptor beta chains below all came from one sample that was sequenced in a study of T cell clones after liver transplantation. Libraries were prepared by immunoSEQ multiplex PCR; TCRdb keeps only in-frame clonotypes and omits some of them. The table records approximately 22,000 clones, over 85% of them present only once. The sequencing here drew on CD8+ T cells from blood, taken less than 26 months after liver transplant. Receptors were obtained from a human patient who received a liver transplant. A share of the T cells may be of graft donor origin.

This clone was detected once. The gene calls are TRBV19 and TRBJ1-5; 7 bases align to TRBD1. The CDR3 spans 15 residues. The germline gives CDR1 LNHDA, CDR2 SQIVND (reference sequence). Losses at the gene ends were 2 bases for V and 1 base for J; bases not matched to a gene: 2. DNA of the CDR3: TGTGCCAGTAGTATACAGGGGGGCAGCAATCAGCCCCAGCATTTT. Its protein product is CASSIQGGSNQPQHF.

The rearrangement uses TRBV11-2 and TRBJ2-3, with 9 bases that match TRBD1. Per the germline V gene, CDR1 is SGHAT and CDR2 is FQNNGV. The junction had 2 bases not matched to a gene; V was cut back by 4 bases and J by 3 bases. The CDR3 has 14 amino acids. CDR3 residues: CASSSGQGTDTQYF. In DNA form, the CDR3 reads TGTGCCAGCAGCTCCGGACAGGGGACAGATACGCAGTATTTT.

J is TRBJ2-1 and V is TRBV29-1, with 7 bases identical to TRBD2. The CDR3 length is 13 residues. Germline CDR1 and CDR2: SQVTM and ANQGSEA. The trim removed 3 bases at V and 3 bases at J, leaving 2 bases unmatched. The CDR3 here is CSVDSGDYNEQFF. As DNA, the CDR3 is TGCAGCGTTGACAGCGGGGACTACAATGAGCAGTTCTTC.

This chain connects TRBV19 to TRBJ1-2; no definite D call. Trimming took 7 bases from V and 0 from J, leaving 9 bases between them. Germline lookup yields CDR1 LNHDA and CDR2 SQIVND (reference sequence). The length of the CDR3 is 13 residues. CDR3: CASTSTTNYGYTF. The CDR3 nucleotides are TGTGCCAGTACCTCGACAACTAACTATGGCTACACCTTC.

J is TRBJ1-1 and V is TRBV6-1; TRBD1 might be the D (6 bases). V was pared by 6 bases and J by 0 bases, with 11 bases between. From germline, CDR1 is MNHNS and CDR2 SASEGT. The CDR3 loop spans 14 amino acids. CDR3 protein: CASRLQGMNTEAFF. For the CDR3, the DNA is TGTGCCAGCAGGTTACAGGGTATGAACACTGAAGCTTTCTTT.

The V gene is TRBV9, the J gene TRBJ2-3; D may be TRBD2 (5 bases). Germline V CDR1 and CDR2: SGDLS, YYNGEE. CDR3 length: 18 amino acids. Trimming shortened V by 2 bases and J by 0 bases, and 19 bases separated the two germline ends. The CDR3: CASSVTGPGGSSTDTQYF. CDR3 sequence (DNA): TGTGCCAGCAGCGTTACGGGCCCGGGCGGGTCTAGCACAGATACGCAGTATTTT.

V and J are TRBV6-5 and TRBJ2-7; D might be TRBD2 (5 bases). The CDR3 has 13 amino acids. Trimming cost V 2 bases and J 3 bases, with 8 bases left between them. Germline assignment: CDR1 MNHEY and CDR2 SVGAGI. CDR3 nucleotide sequence: TGTGCCAGCAGTTACGTGGGGAGCTACGAGCAGTACTTC. Its protein is CASSYVGSYEQYF.

This rearrangement joins TRBV9 to TRBJ2-7, with a tentative D call TRBD1 (5 bases). Germline lookup yields CDR1 SGDLS and CDR2 YYNGEE. The CDR3 has 12 amino acids. V lost 4 bases and J lost 4, with 9 bases in between. CDR3 protein: CASSIDSYEQYF. The CDR3 nucleotides read TGTGCCAGCAGCATAGACAGTTACGAGCAGTACTTC.

The rearrangement links TRBV27 to TRBJ2-3; 9 bases are a match to TRBD2. Trimming removed 4 bases from V and 5 bases from J; junction bases left unmatched: 4. The length of the CDR3 is 14 residues. Looked up from germline, CDR1 is MNHEY and CDR2 is SMNVEV (reference sequence). The chain's CDR3 is CASSWGLAVDTQYF. DNA for the CDR3: TGTGCCAGCAGTTGGGGACTAGCAGTAGATACGCAGTATTTT.

The chain has TRBV11-3 and TRBJ2-7, with a possible D match to TRBD1 (7 bases). Germline V gene data show CDR1 as SGHNT and CDR2 as YENEEA. The CDR3 has 15 residues. V was trimmed by 2 bases and J by 0 bases, leaving 11 bases between them. The CDR3 DNA reads TGTGCCAGCAGCTTATCGGGGGACAGCTCCTACGAGCAGTACTTC. Translating it yields CASSLSGDSSYEQYF.

The chain uses TRBV11-2 and TRBJ2-5; tentative D call: TRBD2 (7 bases). Germline V CDR1 and CDR2: SGHAT, FQNNGV. The V gene lost 5 bases and the J gene lost 4 bases, with 23 bases spanning the gap. The CDR3 has 17 residues. In nucleotides, the CDR3 is TGTGCCAGCAGCCATGACCCCTCGGTGGGAGGGGGAGAGACCCAGTACTTC. Translation: CASSHDPSVGGGETQYF.

The V call is TRBV10-3, the J call TRBJ2-1; 11 positions match TRBD2. V trimming: 6 bases; J trimming: 3 bases; junction bases outside the gene matches: 4. The CDR3 runs to 15 residues. CDR1 and CDR2 (germline): ENHRY, SYGVKD. CDR3 residues: CAIRTGTSGYNEQFF. In nucleotides, the CDR3 is TGTGCCATCAGGACCGGGACTAGCGGCTACAATGAGCAGTTCTTC.

The rearrangement links TRBV7-9 to TRBJ2-7, with D perhaps matching TRBD1 (5 bases). The V end was cut by 5 bases, the J end by 1 base, with 15 bases between. Germline V CDR1 and CDR2: SEHNR, FQNEAQ (reference sequence). This CDR3 comprises 15 residues. The CDR3 DNA is TGTGCCAGCAGCGCAGCGCTCCAGGGTTCCTACGAGCAGTACTTC. This gives the protein CASSAALQGSYEQYF.

The V call is TRBV5-5, the J call TRBJ1-1; D is possibly TRBD1 (6 bases). Germline V gene data show CDR1 as SGHKS and CDR2 as YYEKEE (reference sequence). V lost 1 base, J lost 3 bases, and 7 bases lay in between. The CDR3 spans 13 residues. The CDR3 spells CASSLYRDTEAFF. CDR3 bases: TGTGCCAGCAGCTTGTACAGGGACACTGAAGCTTTCTTT.

The chain recombines TRBV7-9 with TRBJ2-5, with a possible D match to TRBD1 (6 bases). The better agreement between TRBJ2-7 and the DNA end casts doubt on the J call. The CDR3 loop spans 15 amino acids. Germline V gene data show CDR1 as SEHNR and CDR2 as FQNEAQ (reference sequence). Written as DNA, the CDR3 is TGTGCCAGCAGCTACCGGACAGTCAGGATGGACGAGCAGTACTTC. Encoded protein: CASSYRTVRMDEQYF.

CDR3 sequence: CASSLRLVADTDTQYF. The CDR3 DNA sequence: TGCGCCAGCAGCCTGCGACTAGTCGCTGACACAGATACGCAGTATTTT. The chain couples TRBV4-1 to TRBJ2-3; possible D gene TRBD2, 6 bases. The CDR3 loop spans 16 amino acids. Germline assignment: CDR1 MGHRA and CDR2 YSYEKL. V lost 4 bases and J 2 bases, leaving 16 bases between the germline ends.

The V call is TRBV30, the J call TRBJ1-1; D might be TRBD1 (6 bases). The CDR3 is 14 residues long. Per germline, CDR1 GTSNPN and CDR2 SVGIG (reference sequence). Trimming pared 4 bases from V and 3 bases from J, leaving 15 bases between. The CDR3 is CAWTSIGQYTEAFF. CDR3 in DNA: TGTGCCTGGACCTCTATCGGACAGTACACTGAAGCTTTCTTT.